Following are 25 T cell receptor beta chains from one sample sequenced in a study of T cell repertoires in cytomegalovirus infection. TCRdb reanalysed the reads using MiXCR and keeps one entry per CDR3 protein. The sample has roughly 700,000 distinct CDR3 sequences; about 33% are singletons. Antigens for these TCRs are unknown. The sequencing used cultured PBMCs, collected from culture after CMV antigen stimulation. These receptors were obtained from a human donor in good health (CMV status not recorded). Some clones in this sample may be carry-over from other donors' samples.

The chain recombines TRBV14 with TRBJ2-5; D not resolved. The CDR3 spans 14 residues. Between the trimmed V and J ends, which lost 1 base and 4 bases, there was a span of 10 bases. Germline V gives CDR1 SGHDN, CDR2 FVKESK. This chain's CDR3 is CASSQVGILETQYF. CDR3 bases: TGTGCCAGCAGCCAAGTTGGAATTCTAGAGACCCAGTACTTC.

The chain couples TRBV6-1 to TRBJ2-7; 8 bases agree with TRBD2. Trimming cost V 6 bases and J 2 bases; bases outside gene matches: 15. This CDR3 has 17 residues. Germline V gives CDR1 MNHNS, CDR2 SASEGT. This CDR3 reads CASRKKVTTSDTYEQYF. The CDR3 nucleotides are TGTGCCAGCAGGAAAAAAGTGACGACTAGCGATACCTACGAGCAGTACTTC.

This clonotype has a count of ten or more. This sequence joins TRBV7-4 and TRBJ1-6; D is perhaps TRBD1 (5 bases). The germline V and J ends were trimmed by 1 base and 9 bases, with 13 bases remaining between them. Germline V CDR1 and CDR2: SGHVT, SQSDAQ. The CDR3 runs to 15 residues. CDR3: CASSLGSRDRSPLHF. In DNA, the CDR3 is TGTGCCAGCAGCTTAGGTAGCAGGGATCGTTCACCCCTCCACTTT.

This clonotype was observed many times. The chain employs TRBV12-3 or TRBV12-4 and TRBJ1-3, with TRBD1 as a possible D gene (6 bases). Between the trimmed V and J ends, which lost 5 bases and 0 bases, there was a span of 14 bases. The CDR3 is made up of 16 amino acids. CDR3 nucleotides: TGTGCCAGCAGTCCTAGACAGGATCTCTCTGGAAACACCATATATTTT. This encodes CASSPRQDLSGNTIYF.

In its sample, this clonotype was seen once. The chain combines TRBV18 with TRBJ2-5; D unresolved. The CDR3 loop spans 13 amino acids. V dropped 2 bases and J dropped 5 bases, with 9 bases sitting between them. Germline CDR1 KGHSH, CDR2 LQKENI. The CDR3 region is CASSPSGAETQYF. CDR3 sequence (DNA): TGTGCCAGCTCACCATCAGGTGCGGAGACCCAGTACTTC.

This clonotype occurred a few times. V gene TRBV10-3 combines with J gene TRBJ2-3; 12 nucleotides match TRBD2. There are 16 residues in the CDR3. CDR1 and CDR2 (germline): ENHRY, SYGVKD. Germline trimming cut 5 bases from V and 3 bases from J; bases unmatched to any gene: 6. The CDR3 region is CAISPTTSGGTDTQYF. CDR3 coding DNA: TGTGCCATCAGTCCCACGACTAGCGGGGGAACAGATACGCAGTATTTT.

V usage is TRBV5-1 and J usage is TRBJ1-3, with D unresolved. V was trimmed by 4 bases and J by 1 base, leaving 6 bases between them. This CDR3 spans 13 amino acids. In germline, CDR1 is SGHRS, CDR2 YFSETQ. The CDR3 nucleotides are TGCGCCAGCAGCGGTGAATCTGGAAACACCATATATTTT. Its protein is CASSGESGNTIYF.

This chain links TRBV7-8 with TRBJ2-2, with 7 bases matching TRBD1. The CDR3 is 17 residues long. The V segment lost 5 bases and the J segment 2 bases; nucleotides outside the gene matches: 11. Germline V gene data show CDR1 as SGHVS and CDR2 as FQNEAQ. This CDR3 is CASSASTGLRNTGELFF. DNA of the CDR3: TGTGCCAGCAGCGCCTCGACAGGGCTCCGCAACACCGGGGAGCTGTTTTTT. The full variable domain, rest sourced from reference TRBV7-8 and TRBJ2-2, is GAGVSQSPRYKVAKRGQDVALRCDPISGHVSLFWYQQALGQGPEFLTYFQNEAQLDKSGLPSDRFFAERPEGSVSTLKIQRTQQEDSAVYLCASSASTGLRNTGELFFGEGSRLTVL.

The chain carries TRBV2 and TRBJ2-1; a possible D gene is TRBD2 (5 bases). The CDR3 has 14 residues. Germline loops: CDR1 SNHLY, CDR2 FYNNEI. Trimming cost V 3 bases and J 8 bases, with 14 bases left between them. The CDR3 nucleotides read TGTGCCAGCAGTGATGTCAGCGGTTTCGATGAGCAGTTCTTC. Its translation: CASSDVSGFDEQFF.

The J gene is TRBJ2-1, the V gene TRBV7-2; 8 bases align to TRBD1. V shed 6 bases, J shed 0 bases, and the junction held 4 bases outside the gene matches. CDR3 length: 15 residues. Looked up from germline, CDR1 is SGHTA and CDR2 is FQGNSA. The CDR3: CASRYDRGSYNEQFF. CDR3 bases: TGTGCCAGCAGATACGACAGGGGCTCCTACAATGAGCAGTTCTTC.

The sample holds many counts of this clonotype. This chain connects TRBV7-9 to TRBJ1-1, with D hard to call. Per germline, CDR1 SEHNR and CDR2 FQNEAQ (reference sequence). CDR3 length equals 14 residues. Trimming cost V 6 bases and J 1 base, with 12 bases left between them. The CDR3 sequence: CASRLPPGNTEAFF. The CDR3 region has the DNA TGTGCCAGCAGACTCCCCCCAGGGAACACTGAAGCTTTCTTT.

The DNA for the CDR3 is TGTGCCAGCAGCGCGGGACTCCTTAATTCACCCCTCCACTTT. Protein: CASSAGLLNSPLHF. The chain recombines TRBV9 with TRBJ1-6, with D possibly being TRBD1 (5 bases). The germline V gene encodes CDR1 SGDLS and CDR2 YYNGEE. V was pared by 3 bases and J by 6 bases, with 10 bases between. The CDR3 contains 14 residues.

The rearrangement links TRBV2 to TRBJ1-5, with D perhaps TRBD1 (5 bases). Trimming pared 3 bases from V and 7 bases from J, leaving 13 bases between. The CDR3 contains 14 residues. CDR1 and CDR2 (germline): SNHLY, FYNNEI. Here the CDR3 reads CASSDDSPWQPQHF. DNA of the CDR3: TGTGCCAGCAGTGATGACAGTCCCTGGCAGCCCCAGCATTTT. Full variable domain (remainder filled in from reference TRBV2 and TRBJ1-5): EPEVTQTPSHQVTQMGQEVILRCVPISNHLYFYWYRQILGQKVEFLVSFYNNEISEKSEIFDDQFSVERPDGSNFTLKIRSTKLEDSAMYFCASSDDSPWQPQHFGDGTRLSIL.

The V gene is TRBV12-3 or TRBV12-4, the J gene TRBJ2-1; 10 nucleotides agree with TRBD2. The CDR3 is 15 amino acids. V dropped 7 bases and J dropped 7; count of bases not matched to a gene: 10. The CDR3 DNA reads TGTGCCAGCAACCTCCTAGCGGGAGTGATTAATGAGCAGTTCTTC. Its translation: CASNLLAGVINEQFF.

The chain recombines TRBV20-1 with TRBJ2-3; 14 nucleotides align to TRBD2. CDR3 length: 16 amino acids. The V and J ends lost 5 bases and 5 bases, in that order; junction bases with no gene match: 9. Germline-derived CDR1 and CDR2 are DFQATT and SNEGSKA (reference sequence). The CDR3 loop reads CSAGTTSGGARDTQYF. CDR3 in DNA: TGCAGTGCTGGAACGACTAGCGGGGGGGCGAGAGATACGCAGTATTTT.

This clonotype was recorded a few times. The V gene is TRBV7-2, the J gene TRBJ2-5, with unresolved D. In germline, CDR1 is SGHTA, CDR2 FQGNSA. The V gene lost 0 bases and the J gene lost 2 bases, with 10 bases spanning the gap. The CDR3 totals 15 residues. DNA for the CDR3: TGTGCCAGCAGCTTAGCCGGCAGCTTACAAGAGACCCAGTACTTC. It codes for CASSLAGSLQETQYF.

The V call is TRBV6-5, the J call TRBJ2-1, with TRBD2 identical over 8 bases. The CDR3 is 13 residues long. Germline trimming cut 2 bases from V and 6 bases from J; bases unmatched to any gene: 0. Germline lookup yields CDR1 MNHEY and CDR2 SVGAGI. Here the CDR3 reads CASSYAGGNEQFF. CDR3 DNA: TGTGCCAGCAGTTACGCGGGAGGCAATGAGCAGTTCTTC.

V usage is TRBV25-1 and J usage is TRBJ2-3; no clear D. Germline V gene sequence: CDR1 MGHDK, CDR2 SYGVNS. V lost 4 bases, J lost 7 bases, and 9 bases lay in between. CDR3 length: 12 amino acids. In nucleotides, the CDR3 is TGTGCCAGCAGTGCCAGGTTAAATACGCAGTATTTT. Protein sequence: CASSARLNTQYF. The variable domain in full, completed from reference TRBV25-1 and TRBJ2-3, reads EADIYQTPRYLVIGTGKKITLECSQTMGHDKMYWYQQDPGMELHLIHYSYGVNSTEKGDLSSESTVSRIRTEHFPLTLESARPSHTSQYLCASSARLNTQYFGPGTRLTVL.

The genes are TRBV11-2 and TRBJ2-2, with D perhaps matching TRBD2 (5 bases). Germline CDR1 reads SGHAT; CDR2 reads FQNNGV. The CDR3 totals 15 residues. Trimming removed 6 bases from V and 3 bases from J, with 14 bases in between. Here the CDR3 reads CASRAPDLYTGELFF. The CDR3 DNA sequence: TGTGCCAGCAGGGCTCCGGACTTATACACCGGGGAGCTGTTTTTT. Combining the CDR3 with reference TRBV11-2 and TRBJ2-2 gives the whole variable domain EAGVAQSPRYKIIEKRQSVAFWCNPISGHATLYWYQQILGQGPKLLIQFQNNGVVDDSQLPKDRFSAERLKGVDSTLKIQPAKLEDSAVYLCASRAPDLYTGELFFGEGSRLTVL.

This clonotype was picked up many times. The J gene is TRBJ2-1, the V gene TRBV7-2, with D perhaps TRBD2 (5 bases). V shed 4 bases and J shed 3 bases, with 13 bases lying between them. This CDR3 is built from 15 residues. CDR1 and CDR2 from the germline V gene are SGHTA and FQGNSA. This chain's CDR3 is CASSSGVGIYNEQFF. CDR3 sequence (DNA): TGTGCCAGCAGCTCCGGGGTCGGGATCTACAATGAGCAGTTCTTC.

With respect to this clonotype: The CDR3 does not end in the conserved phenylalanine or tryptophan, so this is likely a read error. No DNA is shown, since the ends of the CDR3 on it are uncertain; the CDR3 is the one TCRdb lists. The CDR3 region is CASSQVGQ. The chain recombines TRBV3-1 with TRBJ2-7. The CDR3 has 8 residues if both end residues are counted. CDR1 is LGHDT and CDR2 is YNNKEL in the germline V gene (reference sequence).

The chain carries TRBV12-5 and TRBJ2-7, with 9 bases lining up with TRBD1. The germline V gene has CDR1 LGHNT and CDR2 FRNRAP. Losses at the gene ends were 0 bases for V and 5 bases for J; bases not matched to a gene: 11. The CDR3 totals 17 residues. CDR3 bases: TGTGCTAGTGGTTTGGTACTTATCGGTGGGACAGGGAACGAGCAGTACTTC. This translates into CASGLVLIGGTGNEQYF.

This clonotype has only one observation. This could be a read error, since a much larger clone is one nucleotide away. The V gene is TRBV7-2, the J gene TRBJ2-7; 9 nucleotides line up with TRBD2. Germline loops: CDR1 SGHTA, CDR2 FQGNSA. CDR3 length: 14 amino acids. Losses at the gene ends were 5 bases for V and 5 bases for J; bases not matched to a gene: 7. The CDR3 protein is CASSRAGGSDEQYF. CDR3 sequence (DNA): TGTGCCAGCAGCAGGGCGGGAGGGTCGGACGAGCAGTACTTC. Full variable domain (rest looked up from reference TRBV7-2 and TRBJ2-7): GAGVSQSPSNKVTEKGKDVELRCDPISGHTALYWYRQSLGQGLEFLIYFQGNSAPDKSGLPSDRFSAERTGGSVSTLTIQRTQQEDSAVYLCASSRAGGSDEQYFGPGTRLTVT.

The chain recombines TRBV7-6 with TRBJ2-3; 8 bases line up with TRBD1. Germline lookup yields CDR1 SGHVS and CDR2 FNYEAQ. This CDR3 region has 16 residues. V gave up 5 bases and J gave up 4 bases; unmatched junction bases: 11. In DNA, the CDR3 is TGTGCCAGCAGCGAGCACAGGGGGGTCACCCCAGATACGCAGTATTTT. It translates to CASSEHRGVTPDTQYF.

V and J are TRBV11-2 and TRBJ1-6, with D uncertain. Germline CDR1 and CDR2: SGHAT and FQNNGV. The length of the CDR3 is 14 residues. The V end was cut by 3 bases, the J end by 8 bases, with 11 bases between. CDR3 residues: CASSFMDGDSPLHF. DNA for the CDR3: TGTGCCAGCAGCTTCATGGACGGGGATTCACCCCTCCACTTT.